This entry is about one T cell receptor (beta chain). This specimen belongs to a study of T cells expressing NK-cell markers. In the study overall: Sorted CD3+CD56+NKG2C+, CD3+CD56+NKG2C- and CD3+CD56-NKG2C+ T cells supplied TCR beta repertoires.

The CDR3 loop spans 17 amino acids. The germline gives CDR1 MNHEY, CDR2 SVGAGI. TCRdb reanalyzed the 5' RACE reads and collapses them to one entry per CDR3 protein, without DNA. This sample's table has about 540,000 distinct CDR3 sequences. The chain joins TRBV6-5 to TRBJ2-5. The material sequenced was blood T cells: a sorted CD56 or NKG2C T cell subset, CD4+ or CD8+ T cells, or bulk PBMC T cells (not recorded which). The source is a man between 18 and 35 years old in good health. CDR3 amino acids: CASSYADPAQLLWTQYF.